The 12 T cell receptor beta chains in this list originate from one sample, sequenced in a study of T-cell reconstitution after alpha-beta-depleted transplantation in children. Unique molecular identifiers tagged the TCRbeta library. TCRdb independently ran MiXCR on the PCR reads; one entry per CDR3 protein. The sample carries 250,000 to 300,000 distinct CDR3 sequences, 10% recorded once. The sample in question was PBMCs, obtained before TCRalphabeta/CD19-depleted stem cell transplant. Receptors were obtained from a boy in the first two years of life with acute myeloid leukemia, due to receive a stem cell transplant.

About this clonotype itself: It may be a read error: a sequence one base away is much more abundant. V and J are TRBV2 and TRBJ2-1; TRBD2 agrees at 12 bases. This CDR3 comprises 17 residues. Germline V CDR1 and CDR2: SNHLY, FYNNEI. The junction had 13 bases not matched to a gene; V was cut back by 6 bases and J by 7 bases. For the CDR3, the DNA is TGTGCCAGCAGAGAGACCTTACTAGCGGGAGGAGGGAATGAGCAGTTCTTC. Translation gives CASRETLLAGGGNEQFF.

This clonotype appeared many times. The CDR3 is CASSSPPQGETQYF. The DNA for the CDR3 is TGTGCCAGCAGCTCCCCCCCACAGGGGGAGACCCAGTACTTC. The chain carries TRBV7-2 and TRBJ2-5; TRBD1 matches 7 bases. Germline values: CDR1 SGHTA, CDR2 FQGNSA. Losses at the gene ends were 4 bases for V and 5 bases for J; bases not matched to a gene: 7. This CDR3 region has 14 residues.

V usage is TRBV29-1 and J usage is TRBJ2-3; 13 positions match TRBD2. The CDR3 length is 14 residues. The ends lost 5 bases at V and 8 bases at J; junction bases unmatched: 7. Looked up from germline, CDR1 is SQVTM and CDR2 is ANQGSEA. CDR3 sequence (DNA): TGCAGCGTTCACGGACTAGCGGGAGTGAGTACGCAGTATTTT. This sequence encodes CSVHGLAGVSTQYF.

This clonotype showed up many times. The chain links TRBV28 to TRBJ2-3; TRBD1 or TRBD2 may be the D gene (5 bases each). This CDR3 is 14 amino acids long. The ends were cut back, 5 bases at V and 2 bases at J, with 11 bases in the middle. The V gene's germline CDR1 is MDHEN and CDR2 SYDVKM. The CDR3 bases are TGTGCCAGCAGTGTCGGGACCTTCACAGATACGCAGTATTTT. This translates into CASSVGTFTDTQYF.

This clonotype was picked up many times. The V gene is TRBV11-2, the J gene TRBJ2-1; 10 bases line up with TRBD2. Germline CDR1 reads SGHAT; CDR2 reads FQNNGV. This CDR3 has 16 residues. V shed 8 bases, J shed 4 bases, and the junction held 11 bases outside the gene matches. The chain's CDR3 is CASGPPLAGVYNEQFF. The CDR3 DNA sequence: TGTGCCAGCGGTCCTCCCCTAGCGGGAGTTTACAATGAGCAGTTCTTC.

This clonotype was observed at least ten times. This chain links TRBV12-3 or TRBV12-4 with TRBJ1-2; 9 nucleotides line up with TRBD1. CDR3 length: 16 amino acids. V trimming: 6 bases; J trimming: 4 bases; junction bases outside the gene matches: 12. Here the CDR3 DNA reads TGTGCCAGCAGAACTAGCGGGACAGGGTTACCCTATGGCTACACCTTC. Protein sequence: CASRTSGTGLPYGYTF.

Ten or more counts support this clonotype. The CDR3 region has the DNA TGTGCCAGCAGTTCCCCAAGGCGGTTCCAGTACTTC. This sequence encodes CASSSPRRFQYF. The genes are TRBV6-6 and TRBJ2-5; no clear D. Trimming removed 4 bases from V and 10 bases from J, with 13 bases in between. Germline-derived CDR1 and CDR2 are MNHNY and SVGAGI (reference sequence). The CDR3 is 12 amino acids.

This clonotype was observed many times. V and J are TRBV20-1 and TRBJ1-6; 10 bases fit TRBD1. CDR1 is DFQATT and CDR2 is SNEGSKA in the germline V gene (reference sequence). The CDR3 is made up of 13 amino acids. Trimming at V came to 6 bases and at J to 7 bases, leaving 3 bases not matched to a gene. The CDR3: CSAPGQGNSPLHF. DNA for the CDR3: TGCAGTGCCCCGGGACAGGGGAATTCACCCCTCCACTTT.

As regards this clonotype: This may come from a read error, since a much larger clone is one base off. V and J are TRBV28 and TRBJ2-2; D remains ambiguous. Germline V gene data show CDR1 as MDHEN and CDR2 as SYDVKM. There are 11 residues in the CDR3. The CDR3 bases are TGTGTCAGCAGTGACCCCGGGGAGCTGTTTTTT. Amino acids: CVSSDPGELFF. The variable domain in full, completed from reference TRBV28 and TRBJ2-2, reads DVKVTQSSRYLVKRTGEKVFLECVQDMDHENMFWYRQDPGLGLRLIYFSYDVKMKEKGDIPEGYSVSREKKERFSLILESASTNQTSMYLCVSSDPGELFFGEGSRLTVL.

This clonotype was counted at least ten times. CDR3 amino acids: CASSPTRYAEAFF. The CDR3 nucleotides read TGTGCCAGCAGCCCGACACGTTACGCTGAAGCTTTCTTT. V gene TRBV3-1 combines with J gene TRBJ1-1; D ambiguous. The V end lost 4 bases, the J end lost 6 bases, and 12 bases lay between the germline ends. This CDR3 has 13 amino acids. The V gene's germline CDR1 is LGHDT and CDR2 YNNKEL (reference sequence).

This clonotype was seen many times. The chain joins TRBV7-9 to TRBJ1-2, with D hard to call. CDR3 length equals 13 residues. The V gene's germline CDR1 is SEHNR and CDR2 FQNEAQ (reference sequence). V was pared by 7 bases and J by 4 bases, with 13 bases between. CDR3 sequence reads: CASNNRRSYGYTF. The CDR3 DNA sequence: TGTGCCAGCAATAACAGAAGGAGCTATGGCTACACCTTC.

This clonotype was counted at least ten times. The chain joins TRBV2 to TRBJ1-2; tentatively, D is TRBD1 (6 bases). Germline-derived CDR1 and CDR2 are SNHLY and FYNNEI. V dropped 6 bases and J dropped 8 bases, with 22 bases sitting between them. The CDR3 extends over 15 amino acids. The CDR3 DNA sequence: TGTGCCAGCAGGGAGGACATTGGGCAGGGGCAAGGCTACACCTTC. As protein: CASREDIGQGQGYTF.